The 20 T cell receptor beta chains presented below share a single source sample, sequenced in a study of blood T cells in healthy people across ages. Alongside a J-beta primer mix, a sample-barcoded 5' primer served in a second PCR lasting about 6 to 12 cycles. TCRdb ran MiXCR on the 5' RACE reads and lists one entry per CDR3 protein. The sample includes hundreds of thousands of distinct CDR3 sequences, 29% seen only once; the top ten take roughly 17%. Sequencing was done on a sample of blood. All receptors come from a woman at least 80 years old in good health.

The chain links TRBV10-3 to TRBJ1-5; 10 bases agree with TRBD1. CDR1 is ENHRY, CDR2 SYGVKD, per germline. The length of the CDR3 is 15 residues. V gave up 6 bases and J gave up 5 bases; unmatched junction bases: 7. The CDR3, as DNA: TGTGCCATCAGAGGAGGGACAGGGGAGGATCAGCCCCAGCATTTT. Its translation: CAIRGGTGEDQPQHF.

In its sample, this clonotype was seen many times. The chain has TRBV5-6 and TRBJ2-7; 12 bases agree with TRBD2. The trim removed 4 bases at V and 0 bases at J, leaving 2 bases unmatched. Germline CDR1 is SGHDT and CDR2 is YYEEEE. CDR3 length equals 15 residues. CDR3 DNA: TGTGCCAGCAGCGCTAGCGGGGGGGGCTCCTACGAGCAGTACTTC. Translating it yields CASSASGGGSYEQYF.

This chain connects TRBV10-2 to TRBJ1-6, with D perhaps matching TRBD1 (5 bases). The germline V gene has CDR1 WSHSY and CDR2 SAAADI. The CDR3 has 15 amino acids. The V gene lost 6 bases and the J gene lost 4 bases, with 13 bases spanning the gap. The CDR3 reads CASREPDSYNSPLHF. The CDR3 DNA is TGCGCCAGCAGAGAACCCGACAGTTATAATTCACCCCTCCACTTT.

This clonotype was counted a few times. CDR3 protein: CASSFTGDRGYEQFF. DNA of the CDR3: TGTGCCAGCAGTTTCACTGGGGACAGGGGTTATGAGCAGTTCTTC. The V call is TRBV6-2 or TRBV6-3, the J call TRBJ2-1; 10 nucleotides agree with TRBD1. The CDR3 has 15 amino acids. CDR1 is MNHEY, CDR2 SVGEGT, per germline. J was trimmed by 8 bases and V by 4 bases; bases with no gene match: 8.

This clonotype was counted between two and nine times. This chain links TRBV7-2 with TRBJ1-2; 8 nucleotides line up with TRBD1. Germline lookup yields CDR1 SGHTA and CDR2 FQGNSA. The V gene end was trimmed by 6 bases and the J gene end by 3 bases; junction bases not matched to a gene: 9. The CDR3 is 15 residues long. CDR3 sequence reads: CASSYHDRGDYGYTF. As DNA, the CDR3 is TGTGCCAGCAGTTATCATGACAGGGGCGACTATGGCTACACCTTC.

Of note for this clonotype: This may be a read error: a much more frequent sequence differs by one nucleotide. V usage is TRBV29-1 and J usage is TRBJ2-5; 8 bases map to TRBD2. The germline V gene encodes CDR1 SQVTM and CDR2 ANQGSEA. The CDR3 is 13 amino acids. V lost 6 bases, J lost 5 bases, and 8 bases stayed unmatched. The CDR3 spells CSVVFRLAETQYF. CDR3 coding DNA: TGCAGCGTGGTTTTCAGACTAGCGGAGACCCAGTACTTC.

This rearrangement joins TRBV20-1 to TRBJ1-2; 9 bases agree with TRBD1. From germline, CDR1 is DFQATT and CDR2 SNEGSKA (reference sequence). The CDR3 runs to 17 residues. The trim removed 3 bases at V and 0 bases at J, leaving 11 bases unmatched. CDR3 DNA sequence: TGCAGTGCTAGGGCGTCGGGACAGGGTGGTGCTAACTATGGCTACACCTTC. Translated: CSARASGQGGANYGYTF.

The V and J genes are TRBV5-1 and TRBJ2-5; 9 nucleotides align to TRBD2. In germline, CDR1 is SGHRS, CDR2 YFSETQ. V was pared by 4 bases and J by 5 bases, with 9 bases of the junction left unmatched. The CDR3 has 15 amino acids. The CDR3, as DNA: TGCGCCAGCAGCATCGGGACTAGCTTAGGGGAGACCCAGTACTTC. It encodes CASSIGTSLGETQYF.

The chain is built from TRBV30 and TRBJ2-7; D unclear. The CDR3 has 10 amino acids. Germline values: CDR1 GTSNPN, CDR2 SVGIG (reference sequence). The V gene lost 7 bases and the J gene lost 7 bases, with 11 bases spanning the gap. For the CDR3, the DNA is TGTGCCTTTGCCTACAATGAGCAGTACTTC. Translating it yields CAFAYNEQYF.

The chain uses TRBV7-2 and TRBJ1-3; D unresolved. V lost 5 bases and J 1 base, leaving 12 bases between the germline ends. Looked up from germline, CDR1 is SGHTA and CDR2 is FQGNSA. The CDR3 loop spans 15 amino acids. The CDR3 DNA reads as TGTGCCAGCAGCCCTCGGTTTGGGTCTGGAAACACCATATATTTT. Translating it yields CASSPRFGSGNTIYF.

This clonotype was seen ten or more times. The V and J genes are TRBV20-1 and TRBJ2-3; D may be TRBD2 (5 bases). The ends were cut back, 3 bases at V and 1 base at J, with 11 bases in the middle. This CDR3 has 14 amino acids. Germline V gene sequence: CDR1 DFQATT, CDR2 SNEGSKA (reference sequence). The CDR3 sequence: CSASSERGTDTQYF. The CDR3 coding sequence is TGCAGTGCTAGTAGCGAGAGGGGCACAGATACGCAGTATTTT.

In regard to this clonotype: The junction and the germline gene differ at one end; a read error may be behind it. This sequence joins TRBV2 and TRBJ2-2, with 8 bases matching TRBD2. Germline values: CDR1 SNHLY, CDR2 FYNNEI. The CDR3 spans 12 residues. The CDR3 loop is CASIRNSGKLFF. The CDR3 DNA reads as TGTGCCAGCATCCGGAATAGCGGGAAGCTGTTTTTT.

This clonotype was picked up many times. The V gene is TRBV10-3, the J gene TRBJ2-7; 10 bases fit TRBD1. The germline V gene has CDR1 ENHRY and CDR2 SYGVKD. CDR3 length equals 14 residues. Germline trimming cut 2 bases from V and 4 bases from J; bases unmatched to any gene: 2. This CDR3 reads CAISEDRGHYEQYF. In DNA form, the CDR3 reads TGTGCCATCAGTGAGGACAGGGGGCATTACGAGCAGTACTTC.

This clonotype has ten or more counts. V is TRBV5-1 and J is TRBJ2-5; TRBD2 matches 7 bases. Germline lookup yields CDR1 SGHRS and CDR2 YFSETQ. This CDR3 region has 17 residues. V lost 3 bases to trimming and J lost 3 bases; unmatched junction nucleotides: 14. CDR3 region: CASSSRLGAGPEETQYF. The CDR3 nucleotides read TGCGCCAGCAGCTCCCGTCTCGGAGCGGGGCCTGAAGAGACCCAGTACTTC.

The rearrangement uses TRBV5-5 and TRBJ2-7; a weak D match, TRBD2 (6 bases). The CDR3 has 15 residues. CDR1 and CDR2 (germline): SGHKS, YYEKEE (reference sequence). The ends were cut back, 4 bases at V and 7 bases at J, with 21 bases in the middle. CDR3 sequence: CASSGEVQIRNEQYF. The CDR3 region has the DNA TGTGCCAGCAGCGGGGAGGTGCAGATTAGGAATGAGCAGTACTTC.

On this clonotype: At one end, the junction sequence differs from germline, possibly due to a read error. V usage is TRBV18 and J usage is TRBJ2-4; 8 bases agree with TRBD1. In germline, CDR1 is KGHSH, CDR2 LQKENI. The CDR3 runs 14 residues. The CDR3 sequence: CASSQRDRSFIRYF. DNA for the CDR3: TGTGCCAGCTCACAACGGGACAGGTCCTTCATTCGGTACTTC.

This clonotype has at least ten counts. The chain links TRBV7-9 to TRBJ1-2; D is ambiguous. Germline-derived CDR1 and CDR2 are SEHNR and FQNEAQ (reference sequence). Between the trimmed V and J ends, which lost 5 bases and 4 bases, there was a span of 17 bases. The CDR3 covers 15 residues. The CDR3 coding sequence is TGTGCCAGCAGCCCCCGGCCGGGGTATAGCTATGGCTACACCTTC. Amino acid sequence: CASSPRPGYSYGYTF.

A word on this clonotype: This may come from a read error, since a much larger clone is one base off. The V and J genes are TRBV7-2 and TRBJ2-5, with 8 bases that match TRBD1. J lost 11 bases, V lost 6 bases, and 17 bases had no gene match. Germline V CDR1 and CDR2: SGHTA, FQGNSA. This CDR3 has 15 amino acids. In nucleotides, the CDR3 is TGTGCCAGCAGGAGGGAACAGGGGGTCTACAATGAGCAGTACTTC. Amino acid sequence: CASRREQGVYNEQYF. Using reference TRBV7-2 and TRBJ2-5 for the parts outside the CDR3, the full variable domain is GAGVSQSPSNKVTEKGKDVELRCDPISGHTALYWYRQSLGQGLEFLIYFQGNSAPDKSGLPSDRFSAERTGGSVSTLTIQRTQQEDSAVYLCASRREQGVYNEQYFGPGTRLLVL.

In its sample, this clonotype was seen many times. V gene TRBV5-6 combines with J gene TRBJ2-6; the D gene could be TRBD1 or TRBD2 (5 bases each). Trimming shortened V by 0 bases and J by 0 bases, and 19 bases separated the two germline ends. Germline CDR1 is SGHDT and CDR2 is YYEEEE. There are 20 residues in the CDR3. As DNA, the CDR3 is TGTGCCAGCAGCTTGGCCGGGACCCTTATAGGGAGCTCTGGGGCCAACGTCCTGACTTTC. It is translated as CASSLAGTLIGSSGANVLTF.

This chain links TRBV30 with TRBJ1-4; TRBD1 is a possible D gene (5 bases). The CDR3 spans 13 residues. CDR1 and CDR2 from the germline V gene are GTSNPN and SVGIG (reference sequence). V lost 6 bases to trimming and J lost 7 bases, with 15 bases between them. The CDR3: CACTTAGGEKLFF. Here the CDR3 DNA reads TGTGCCTGCACGACCGCTGGGGGTGAAAAACTGTTTTTT. The full variable domain, rest sourced from reference TRBV30 and TRBJ1-4, is SQTIHQWPATLVQPVGSPLSLECTVEGTSNPNLYWYRQAAGRGLQLLFYSVGIGQISSEVPQNLSASRPQDRQFILSSKKLLLSDSGFYLCACTTAGGEKLFFGSGTQLSVL.